This entry lists 11 T cell receptor beta chains sequenced from one sample in a study of T cell repertoires in cytomegalovirus infection. TCRdb called the reads again in MiXCR, with one record for every CDR3 protein. Among fewer than 850,000 distinct CDR3 sequences listed, around 29% were seen once. Their cognate antigens are unknown. This specimen was cultured CD8+ T cells from PBMCs, taken from culture after CMV antigen stimulation. The receptors originated from a human donor in good health (CMV status not recorded). Some clones in this sample may be carry-over from other donors' samples.

There are a few counts of this clonotype. V usage is TRBV4-3 and J usage is TRBJ2-5; possibly TRBD1 or TRBD2 for D (5 bases each). The CDR3 covers 16 residues. Germline assignment: CDR1 LGHNA and CDR2 YSLEER. Deletions cut 3 bases from V and 1 base from J, with 15 bases between. The CDR3 loop reads CASSQGTGRSQETQYF. The CDR3 DNA is TGCGCCAGCAGCCAGGGGACGGGACGGAGCCAAGAGACCCAGTACTTC.

In DNA form, the CDR3 reads TGCGCCAGCAGCCAAGATCCTGCGTCCTACAATGAGCAGTTCTTC. Protein: CASSQDPASYNEQFF. The V call is TRBV4-3, the J call TRBJ2-1; no definite D call. The germline V and J ends were trimmed by 0 bases and 1 base, with 7 bases remaining between them. The V gene's germline CDR1 is LGHNA and CDR2 YSLEER. The CDR3 is made up of 15 amino acids.

This clonotype has a handful of counts. The V call is TRBV5-4, the J call TRBJ2-2, with 7 bases aligning to TRBD1. The CDR3 is 14 residues long. The V gene end was trimmed by 6 bases and the J gene end by 2 bases; junction bases not matched to a gene: 4. Per the germline V gene, CDR1 is SGHNT and CDR2 is YYREEE (reference sequence). CDR3 residues: CASNGDRNTGELFF. In DNA form, the CDR3 reads TGTGCCAGCAATGGGGACAGAAACACCGGGGAGCTGTTTTTT.

V usage is TRBV10-3 and J usage is TRBJ2-2; D may be TRBD1 or TRBD2 (5 bases each). The CDR3 runs 16 residues. Germline V gene lookup returns CDR1 ENHRY and CDR2 SYGVKD. V was trimmed by 3 bases and J by 3 bases, leaving 14 bases between them. DNA of the CDR3: TGTGCCATCAGTGACGTTGGGGGAATGGACACCGGGGAGCTGTTTTTT. Protein product: CAISDVGGMDTGELFF.

The chain has TRBV28 and TRBJ2-5; 9 nucleotides agree with TRBD1. Per germline, CDR1 MDHEN and CDR2 SYDVKM. V shed 3 bases and J 4 bases; nucleotides not matched to a gene: 9. The CDR3 runs 16 residues. This CDR3 reads CASSFRGQGIGETQYF. The CDR3 DNA sequence: TGTGCCAGCAGTTTTAGGGGACAGGGAATCGGAGAGACCCAGTACTTC.

This clonotype was detected ten times or more. J is TRBJ1-2 and V is TRBV11-2; possible D gene TRBD1, 5 bases. The CDR3 length is 15 residues. V gave up 3 bases and J gave up 5 bases, with 16 bases separating them. From germline, CDR1 is SGHAT and CDR2 FQNNGV. The CDR3 nucleotides read TGTGCCAGCAGCTTGTCCACCGGGACGATTTATGGCTACACCTTC. Its protein is CASSLSTGTIYGYTF. Looking up the rest from reference TRBV11-2 and TRBJ1-2 gives the full variable domain: EAGVAQSPRYKIIEKRQSVAFWCNPISGHATLYWYQQILGQGPKLLIQFQNNGVVDDSQLPKDRFSAERLKGVDSTLKIQPAKLEDSAVYLCASSLSTGTIYGYTFGSGTRLTVV.

This clonotype turned up a few times. For the CDR3, the DNA is TGTGCCAGCAGACCTCCGGGGGGTCCGAATCAGCCCCAGCATTTT. Translated: CASRPPGGPNQPQHF. The V and J genes are TRBV12-3 or TRBV12-4 and TRBJ1-5; weak D call: TRBD1 (5 bases). The CDR3 length is 15 residues. The V end lost 6 bases, the J end lost 4 bases, and 16 bases lay between the germline ends.

The J gene is TRBJ2-5, the V gene TRBV7-9; 8 bases line up with TRBD2. Germline CDR1 and CDR2: SEHNR and FQNEAQ (reference sequence). CDR3 size: 17 residues. The junction had 11 bases not matched to a gene; V was cut back by 5 bases and J by 0 bases. The CDR3 nucleotides are TGTGCCAGCAGCACCCCTCAGGAGCGGGGGCACCAAGAGACCCAGTACTTC. This translates into CASSTPQERGHQETQYF.

This clonotype has just a few counts. This chain joins TRBV7-2 and TRBJ2-7, with 7 bases matching TRBD1. The CDR3 consists of 13 residues. With 6 bases clipped from V and 5 bases from J, the junction kept 7 bases outside the gene matches. In germline, CDR1 is SGHTA, CDR2 FQGNSA. The CDR3 coding sequence is TGTGCCAGCAGGTACAGGGGAACCAACGAGCAGTACTTC. Translated, it gives CASRYRGTNEQYF.

This clonotype showed up just a few times. The genes are TRBV27 and TRBJ2-3; D not resolved. The CDR3 totals 15 residues. Germline CDR1 is MNHEY and CDR2 is SMNVEV (reference sequence). With 6 bases removed from V and 0 bases from J, the gap between germline ends came to 13 bases. The DNA of the CDR3 is TGTGCCAGCAGCCAGTGGGGTCCTAGCACAGATACGCAGTATTTT. This translates into CASSQWGPSTDTQYF.

This clonotype was seen at least ten times. The chain couples TRBV13 to TRBJ1-2, with TRBD1 as a possible D gene (5 bases). Per germline, CDR1 PRHDT and CDR2 FYEKMQ (reference sequence). The V end lost 0 bases, the J end lost 0 bases, and 8 bases lay between the germline ends. The CDR3 loop spans 15 amino acids. The CDR3: CASSLGAGANYGYTF. Here the CDR3 DNA reads TGTGCCAGCAGCTTAGGCGCGGGGGCTAACTATGGCTACACCTTC.